Listed below are T cell receptor beta chains from one sample, sequenced in a study of shared clonotypes between healthy human individuals. TCRdb's table, derived via immunoSEQ multiplex PCR, lists solely in-frame clones and lacks some. The table lists about 2.1 million clones, 85% to 95% of them singletons, with about 1.5% in the top ten. Sequenced material: naive CD8+ T cells from PBMCs. These TCRs come from a man younger than 35 in good health. Some clones in this sample may be carry-over from other donors' samples. Each CDR3 is given with its conserved first and last residue. D genes are given only for firm matches. Clone size is stated in some rows and not others, as once, few, many or a class when expanded.

TRBV19	18	NA	NA	TRBJ2-5	CASSIEVGGLLNQETQYF	TGTGCCAGTAGTATAGAAGTCGGGGGGCTCCTCAACCAAGAGACCCAGTACTTC
TRBV5-8	15	NA	NA	TRBJ1-1	CASSSWFGDYTEAFF	TGTGCCAGCAGTTCGTGGTTTGGTGATTACACTGAAGCTTTCTTT
TRBV5-1	17	NA	NA	TRBJ1-1	CASSLVGAQPYDTEAFF	TGCGCCAGCAGCTTAGTAGGGGCCCAGCCCTATGACACTGAAGCTTTCTTT
TRBV15	15	NA	NA	TRBJ1-4	CATSLVAAAKEKLFF	TGTGCCACCAGCTTAGTCGCCGCCGCGAAGGAAAAACTGTTTTTT
TRBV30	13	NA	NA	TRBJ1-2	CACWRAENYGYTF	TGTGCCTGTTGGAGGGCCGAAAACTATGGCTACACCTTC
TRBV27	14	NA	NA	TRBJ2-7	CASSGRDALYEQYF	TGTGCCAGCAGTGGCCGGGACGCCCTCTACGAGCAGTACTTC
TRBV7-8	13	TRBD2	NA	TRBJ2-3	CASSLGPGGTQYF	TGTGCCAGCAGCTTAGGGCCGGGGGGTACGCAGTATTTT
TRBV27	14	TRBD2	NA	TRBJ2-7	CASSFGAGSYEQYF	TGTGCCAGCAGTTTTGGAGCGGGAAGCTACGAGCAGTACTTC
TRBV15	16	NA	NA	TRBJ2-7	CATSPPTGTGRYEQYF	TGTGCCACCAGCCCACCAACAGGGACGGGGCGCTACGAGCAGTACTTC
TRBV28	16	NA	NA	TRBJ2-1	CASSFNPVSSYNEQFF	TGTGCCAGCAGTTTTAATCCGGTTAGCTCCTACAATGAGCAGTTCTTC
TRBV6-6	16	TRBD2	NA	TRBJ2-7	CASSPTATSGNYEQYF	TGTGCCAGCAGCCCCACTGCAACTAGCGGGAACTACGAGCAGTACTTC
TRBV6-5	13	NA	NA	TRBJ2-7	CASSYSSQGFKYF	TGTGCCAGCAGTTACTCGTCCCAGGGATTCAAGTACTTC
TRBV5-1	14	NA	NA	TRBJ2-1	CASSPRDGYNEQFF	TGCGCCAGCAGCCCCCGGGACGGATACAATGAGCAGTTCTTC
TRBV19	19	NA	NA	TRBJ1-2	CASSIDPPGSESSNYGYTF	TGTGCCAGTAGTATCGACCCGCCCGGCAGCGAATCATCTAACTATGGCTACACCTTC
TRBV5-1	14	TRBD1	NA	TRBJ2-7	CASSLSQGAGEQYF	TGCGCCAGCAGCTTGAGCCAGGGGGCTGGCGAGCAGTACTTC
TRBV6-5	13	NA	NA	TRBJ2-3	CASTQGIADTQYF	TGTGCCAGCACCCAGGGGATCGCAGATACGCAGTATTTT
TRBV27	14	TRBD2	NA	TRBJ2-2	CASSVSGRSWELFF	TGTGCCAGCAGTGTTAGCGGGAGATCTTGGGAGCTGTTTTTT
TRBV27	15	NA	NA	TRBJ2-1	CASSFFQGGTDEQFF	TGTGCCAGCAGTTTCTTTCAGGGGGGTACCGATGAGCAGTTCTTC
TRBV14	14	NA	NA	TRBJ2-1	CASSHGLVNNEQFF	TGTGCCAGCAGCCACGGGCTAGTGAACAATGAGCAGTTCTTC
TRBV28	16	TRBD2	NA	TRBJ2-5	CASSRRLADLQETQYF	TGTGCCAGCAGCCGCCGACTAGCGGATCTCCAAGAGACCCAGTACTTC
TRBV5-1	17	TRBD2	NA	TRBJ2-1	CASSKQLATSSYNEQFF	TGCGCCAGCAGCAAACAACTAGCGACCAGCTCCTACAATGAGCAGTTCTTC
TRBV25-1	16	NA	NA	TRBJ1-1	CASVGGDDPGRTEAFF	TGTGCCAGCGTCGGAGGGGACGATCCTGGCCGCACTGAAGCTTTCTTT
TRBV6-5	13	NA	NA	TRBJ2-1	CASSLNSYNEQFF	TGTGCCAGCAGTCTTAACTCCTACAATGAGCAGTTCTTC
TRBV7-8	18	NA	NA	TRBJ2-5	CASSEHRVSETNQETQYF	TGTGCCAGCAGCGAGCACAGGGTCTCCGAAACCAACCAAGAGACCCAGTACTTC
TRBV30	14	NA	NA	TRBJ1-2	CAWSVQGNDYGYTF	TGTGCCTGGAGTGTACAAGGGAACGACTATGGCTACACCTTC
TRBV5-1	13	TRBD1	NA	TRBJ2-7	CASSRTGSYEQYF	TGCGCCAGCAGCCGGACAGGCTCCTACGAGCAGTACTTC
TRBV18	16	TRBD1	NA	TRBJ1-4	CASSPGDRGLSEKLFF	TGTGCCAGCTCACCGGGAGACAGGGGGCTTTCGGAAAAACTGTTTTTT
TRBV5-1	15	NA	NA	TRBJ2-3	CASSLFSGGTDTQYF	TGCGCCAGCAGCTTGTTTTCTGGGGGCACAGATACGCAGTATTTT
TRBV10-3	12	NA	NA	TRBJ2-1	CAIKQGNNEQFF	TGTGCCATCAAACAGGGAAACAATGAGCAGTTCTTC
TRBV7-9	15	TRBD2	NA	TRBJ2-1	CASSLSREGYNEQFF	TGTGCCAGCAGCTTATCGCGGGAGGGCTACAATGAGCAGTTCTTC
TRBV28	13	NA	few	TRBJ1-5	CASNLHSNQPQHF	TGTGCCAGCAATCTCCATAGCAATCAGCCCCAGCATTTT
TRBV28	15	NA	NA	TRBJ1-5	CASSNSWGSNQPQHF	TGTGCCAGCAGTAACAGTTGGGGGAGCAATCAGCCCCAGCATTTT
TRBV30	16	TRBD1	NA	TRBJ2-3	CAWSPGTGGLGDTQYF	TGTGCCTGGAGTCCAGGGACAGGGGGGTTGGGAGATACGCAGTATTTT
TRBV7-8	14	NA	NA	TRBJ1-4	CASSPEGDNEKLFF	TGTGCCAGCAGCCCCGAGGGGGATAATGAAAAACTGTTTTTT
TRBV7-9	14	NA	few	TRBJ1-5	CASSLGTGNQPQHF	TGTGCCAGCAGCTTAGGGACAGGCAATCAGCCCCAGCATTTT
TRBV7-2	16	TRBD2	NA	TRBJ2-5	CASSTRLAGGQETQYF	TGTGCCAGCAGCACCAGACTAGCGGGAGGGCAAGAGACCCAGTACTTC
TRBV29-1	14	TRBD1	NA	TRBJ2-7	CSVEERDRGYEQYF	TGCAGCGTTGAAGAACGGGACAGGGGATACGAGCAGTACTTC
TRBV2	17	NA	NA	TRBJ2-1	CASSVRSPTLSYNEQFF	TGTGCCAGCAGTGTGCGGTCTCCAACTCTTTCTTACAATGAGCAGTTCTTC
TRBV25-1	16	TRBD1	NA	TRBJ1-1	CASSARDRGLNTEAFF	TGTGCCAGCAGTGCCCGGGACAGGGGGCTGAACACTGAAGCTTTCTTT
TRBV4-1	18	NA	NA	TRBJ1-1	CASSQVLRDTLMNTEAFF	TGCGCCAGCAGCCAAGTCCTCCGGGACACACTAATGAACACTGAAGCTTTCTTT
TRBV27	11	NA	NA	TRBJ1-1	CASSSHREAFF	TGTGCCAGCAGTTCACACCGAGAAGCTTTCTTT
TRBV19	15	NA	NA	TRBJ1-4	CASSMGRGTNEKLFF	TGTGCCAGTAGTATGGGCCGCGGAACTAATGAAAAACTGTTTTTT
TRBV9	14	NA	NA	TRBJ2-3	CASSVGESTDTQYF	TGTGCCAGCAGCGTGGGGGAAAGCACAGATACGCAGTATTTT
TRBV9	15	NA	NA	TRBJ2-1	CASSVGRVSYNEQFF	TGTGCCAGCAGCGTAGGCCGGGTTTCCTACAATGAGCAGTTCTTC
TRBV27	14	NA	NA	TRBJ2-7	CASSNQWGSYEQYF	TGTGCCAGCAGCAATCAGTGGGGCTCCTACGAGCAGTACTTC
TRBV7-3	12	NA	few	TRBJ2-3	CASSFSGDTQYF	TGTGCCAGCAGCTTCAGTGGGGATACGCAGTATTTT
TRBV13	14	NA	NA	TRBJ2-1	CASMPPSSYNEQFF	TGTGCCAGCATGCCACCGAGCTCCTACAATGAGCAGTTCTTC
TRBV10-3	12	NA	NA	TRBJ1-1	CAISGQRTEAFF	TGTGCCATCAGCGGACAGCGCACTGAAGCTTTCTTT
TRBV11-2	14	NA	NA	TRBJ1-2	CASSLRADLGGYTF	TGTGCCAGCAGCTTACGGGCAGACCTTGGTGGCTACACCTTC
TRBV4-3	14	TRBD1	NA	TRBJ1-2	CASSQGTADYGYTF	TGCGCCAGCAGCCAGGGGACAGCGGACTATGGCTACACCTTC
TRBV19	12	NA	NA	TRBJ1-1	CASTRGNTEAFF	TGTGCCAGTACTAGGGGGAACACTGAAGCTTTCTTT
TRBV6-5	15	NA	NA	TRBJ1-4	CASSLNRLSSEKLFF	TGTGCCAGCAGCCTTAACAGGTTGTCTAGTGAAAAACTGTTTTTT